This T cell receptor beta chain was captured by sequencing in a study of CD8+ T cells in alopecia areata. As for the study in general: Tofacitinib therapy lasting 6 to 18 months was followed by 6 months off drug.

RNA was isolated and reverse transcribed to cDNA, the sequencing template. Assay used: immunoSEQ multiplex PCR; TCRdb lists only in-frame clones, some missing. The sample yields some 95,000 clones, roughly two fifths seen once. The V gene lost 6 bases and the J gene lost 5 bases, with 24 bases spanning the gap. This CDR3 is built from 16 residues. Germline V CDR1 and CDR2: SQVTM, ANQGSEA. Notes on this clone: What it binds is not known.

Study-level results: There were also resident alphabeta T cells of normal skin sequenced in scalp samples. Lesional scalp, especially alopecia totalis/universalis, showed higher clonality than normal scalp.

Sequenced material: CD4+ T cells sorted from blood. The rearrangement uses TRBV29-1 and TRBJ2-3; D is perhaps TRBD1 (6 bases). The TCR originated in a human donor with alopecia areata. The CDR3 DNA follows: TGCAGCGTGGAATACCCCTGGGATATAGGGGGAGATACGCAGTATTTT. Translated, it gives CSVEYPWDIGGDTQYF.